This record covers a single T cell receptor beta chain. No antigen is known for it. The data were obtained in a study of shared clonotypes between healthy human individuals. Study results and limitations: Among a handful of donors, approximately 4.6% of naive CD4 clonotypes were found in common. Even with large depth, rarefaction showed that sorted-subset sequencing was incomplete.

Sequencing was performed with immunoSEQ multiplex PCR; in TCRdb, only in-frame clones are kept and a portion is missing. Of over a million clones listed, approximately 97% are singletons. CDR3 size: 15 residues. Looked up from germline, CDR1 is MDHEN and CDR2 is SYDVKM. V shed 6 bases and J 2 bases; nucleotides not matched to a gene: 3. The V and J genes are TRBV28 and TRBJ2-6; TRBD1 agrees at 8 bases. This receptor was identified in a young man in good health. Sequencing was performed on naive CD4+ T cells sorted from blood. The subset here: CD45RA+ positively selected. The CDR3 DNA sequence: TGTGCCAGCAGGACAGGGGTCCCTGGGGCCAACGTCCTGACTTTC. It codes for CASRTGVPGANVLTF.